This passage covers 8 T cell receptor beta chains from one sample sequenced in a study of neurological immune-mediated disorders. Using its own MiXCR run on the 5' RACE reads, TCRdb lists one record per CDR3 protein. The table has approximately 100,000 distinct CDR3 sequences, 3% to 4% seen once. What was sequenced was PBMCs. All receptors derive from a woman in her late teens or twenties with multiple sclerosis.

This clonotype came up many times. The chain couples TRBV20-1 to TRBJ1-5; no clear D. The V and J ends lost 1 base and 0 bases respectively, with 4 bases between them. The CDR3 totals 13 residues. CDR1 DFQATT and CDR2 SNEGSKA come from the germline V gene (reference sequence). CDR3 sequence: CSARVYSNQPQHF. The DNA of the CDR3 is TGCAGTGCTAGAGTCTATAGCAATCAGCCCCAGCATTTT.

The table lists this clonotype with many counts. The rearrangement links TRBV12-3 or TRBV12-4 to TRBJ2-1; 16 bases agree with TRBD2. The CDR3 covers 17 residues. V lost 4 bases to trimming and J lost 6 bases; unmatched junction nucleotides: 6. The CDR3: CASSSTGTSGGGNEQFF. The CDR3 DNA reads TGTGCCAGCAGTTCGACCGGGACTAGCGGGGGGGGCAATGAGCAGTTCTTC.

In its sample, this clonotype was seen many times. The chain carries TRBV20-1 and TRBJ2-5, with D possibly TRBD2 on 6 matching bases. The CDR3 loop spans 13 amino acids. Germline loops: CDR1 DFQATT, CDR2 SNEGSKA (reference sequence). In DNA form, the CDR3 reads TGCGGGGCTAGCGTCGCTACCCGGGAGACCCAGTACTTC. Residues: CGASVATRETQYF.

This clonotype was seen many times. This chain links TRBV20-1 with TRBJ1-2, with 10 nucleotides matching TRBD1. After removal of 6 bases from V and 7 bases from J, the junction contained 11 bases not matched to a gene. Germline V gene lookup returns CDR1 DFQATT and CDR2 SNEGSKA (reference sequence). The CDR3 extends over 14 amino acids. CDR3 sequence (DNA): TGCAGTGCCACCCGGGACAGGGGAGCTAGTGGCTACACCTTC. It encodes CSATRDRGASGYTF.

This clonotype was counted many times. The rearrangement joins TRBV7-2 to TRBJ2-7, with TRBD2 matching 15 bases. The CDR3 length is 17 residues. The V gene's germline CDR1 is SGHTA and CDR2 FQGNSA. The junction had 7 bases not matched to a gene; V was cut back by 5 bases and J by 2 bases. CDR3 residues: CASSQGTSGGTPYEQYF. The CDR3 nucleotides are TGTGCCAGCAGCCAAGGGACTAGCGGGGGGACCCCCTACGAGCAGTACTTC.

This clonotype was seen ten or more times. The chain couples TRBV20-1 to TRBJ1-2; D is unclear. Germline V gene lookup returns CDR1 DFQATT and CDR2 SNEGSKA (reference sequence). V dropped 3 bases and J dropped 4 bases, with 12 bases sitting between them. This CDR3 contains 13 residues. CDR3 bases: TGCAGTGCTAGCCCCCGGGGTCCCTATGGCTACACCTTC. Translated, it gives CSASPRGPYGYTF.

This clonotype was seen only a few times. This chain joins TRBV5-1 and TRBJ1-4; D is uncertain. Germline CDR1 SGHRS, CDR2 YFSETQ. Trimming stripped 4 bases from V and 1 base from J, with 5 bases between. The CDR3 is 13 residues long. For the CDR3, the DNA is TGCGCCAGCAGCCCGGAAACTAATGAAAAACTGTTTTTT. Protein sequence: CASSPETNEKLFF.

This clonotype came up many times. The gene calls are TRBV6-2 or TRBV6-3 and TRBJ2-7, with TRBD2 identical over 13 bases. The junction had 11 bases not matched to a gene; V was cut back by 6 bases and J by 6 bases. This CDR3 has 16 amino acids. Germline V gene lookup returns CDR1 MNHEY and CDR2 SVGEGT. Written as DNA, the CDR3 is TGTGCCAGCAGCCAAACCCAGGGACTAGCGGGAATCGAGCAGTACTTC. Residues: CASSQTQGLAGIEQYF.